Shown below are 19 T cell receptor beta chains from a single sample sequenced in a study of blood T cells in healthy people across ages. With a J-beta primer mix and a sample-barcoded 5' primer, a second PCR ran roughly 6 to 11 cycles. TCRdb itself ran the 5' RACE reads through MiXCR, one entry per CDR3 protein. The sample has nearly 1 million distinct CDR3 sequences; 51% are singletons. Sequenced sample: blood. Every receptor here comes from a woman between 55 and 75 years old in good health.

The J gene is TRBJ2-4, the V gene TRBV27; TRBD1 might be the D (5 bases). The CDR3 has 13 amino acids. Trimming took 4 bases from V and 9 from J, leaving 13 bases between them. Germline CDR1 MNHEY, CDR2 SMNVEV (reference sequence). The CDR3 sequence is CASSSGLQGIQYF. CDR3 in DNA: TGTGCCAGCAGTTCCGGCCTCCAGGGCATTCAGTACTTC.

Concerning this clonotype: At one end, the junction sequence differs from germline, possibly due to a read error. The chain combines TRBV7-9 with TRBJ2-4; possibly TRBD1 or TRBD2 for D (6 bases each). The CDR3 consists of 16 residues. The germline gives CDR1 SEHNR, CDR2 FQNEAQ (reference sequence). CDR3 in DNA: TGTACCAGCAGCGCCGGGGGCGGTCTAGCCAAAAACATTCAGTACTTC. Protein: CTSSAGGGLAKNIQYF.

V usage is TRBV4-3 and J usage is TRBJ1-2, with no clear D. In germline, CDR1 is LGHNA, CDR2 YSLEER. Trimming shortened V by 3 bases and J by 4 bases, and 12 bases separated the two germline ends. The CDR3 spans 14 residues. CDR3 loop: CASSQSKISYGYTF. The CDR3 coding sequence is TGCGCCAGCAGCCAGAGTAAAATCTCCTATGGCTACACCTTC.

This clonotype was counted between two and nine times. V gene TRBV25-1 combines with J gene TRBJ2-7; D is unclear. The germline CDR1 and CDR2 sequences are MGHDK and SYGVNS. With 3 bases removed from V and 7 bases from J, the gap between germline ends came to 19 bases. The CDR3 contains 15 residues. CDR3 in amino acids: CASSDNGFERLEQYF. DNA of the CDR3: TGTGCCAGCAGTGATAACGGATTCGAAAGACTTGAGCAGTACTTC.

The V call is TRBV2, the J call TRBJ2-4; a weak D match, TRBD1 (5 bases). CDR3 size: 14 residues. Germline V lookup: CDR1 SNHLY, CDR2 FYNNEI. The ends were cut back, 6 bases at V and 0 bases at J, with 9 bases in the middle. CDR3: CASSHQGAKNIQYF. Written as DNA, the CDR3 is TGTGCCAGCAGCCATCAGGGAGCCAAAAACATTCAGTACTTC.

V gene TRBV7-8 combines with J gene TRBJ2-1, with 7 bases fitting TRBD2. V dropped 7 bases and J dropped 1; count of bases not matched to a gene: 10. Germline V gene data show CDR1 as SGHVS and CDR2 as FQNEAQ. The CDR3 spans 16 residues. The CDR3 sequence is CASKVWGEGSYNEQFF. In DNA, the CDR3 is TGTGCCAGCAAGGTTTGGGGGGAGGGGTCCTACAATGAGCAGTTCTTC.

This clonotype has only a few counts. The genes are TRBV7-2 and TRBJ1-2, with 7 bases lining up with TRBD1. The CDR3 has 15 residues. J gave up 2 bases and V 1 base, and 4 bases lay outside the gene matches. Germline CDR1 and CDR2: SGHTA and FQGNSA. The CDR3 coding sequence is TGTGCCAGCAGCTTAGTCCTGGGACAGAACTATGGCTACACCTTC. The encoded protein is CASSLVLGQNYGYTF.

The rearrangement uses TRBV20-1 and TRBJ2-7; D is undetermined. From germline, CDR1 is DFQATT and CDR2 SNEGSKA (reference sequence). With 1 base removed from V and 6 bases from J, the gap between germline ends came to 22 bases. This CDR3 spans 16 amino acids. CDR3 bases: TGCAGTGCTAGAGCCTCCAGGATCGGAGTACGGATCGAGCAGTACTTC. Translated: CSARASRIGVRIEQYF.

DNA of the CDR3: TGCGCCAGCAGCCAAGATTACGGGACAGGGGGACACGAGCAGTACTTC. This codes for CASSQDYGTGGHEQYF. The chain uses TRBV4-1 and TRBJ2-7; TRBD1 agrees at 11 bases. CDR3 length equals 16 residues. Looked up from germline, CDR1 is MGHRA and CDR2 is YSYEKL. V shed 0 bases and J 5 bases; nucleotides not matched to a gene: 6.

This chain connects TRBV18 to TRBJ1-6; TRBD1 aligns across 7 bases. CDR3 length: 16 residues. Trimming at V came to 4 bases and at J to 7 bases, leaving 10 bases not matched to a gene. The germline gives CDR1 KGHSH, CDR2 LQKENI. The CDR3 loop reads CASSLYEGQKNSPLHF. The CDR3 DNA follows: TGTGCCAGCTCACTTTACGAGGGACAGAAAAATTCACCCCTCCACTTT.

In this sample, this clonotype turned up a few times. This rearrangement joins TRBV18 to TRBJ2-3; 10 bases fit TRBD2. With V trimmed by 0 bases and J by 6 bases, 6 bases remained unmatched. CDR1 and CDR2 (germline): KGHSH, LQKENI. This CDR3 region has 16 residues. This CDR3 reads CASSPPVLAGVDTQYF. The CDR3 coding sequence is TGTGCCAGCTCACCACCGGTTCTAGCGGGAGTCGATACGCAGTATTTT.

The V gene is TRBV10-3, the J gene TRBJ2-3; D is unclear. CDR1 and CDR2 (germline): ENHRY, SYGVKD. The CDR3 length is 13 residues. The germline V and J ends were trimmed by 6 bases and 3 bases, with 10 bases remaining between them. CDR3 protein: CAISAGPTDTQYF. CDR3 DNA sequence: TGTGCCATCAGCGCCGGGCCTACAGATACGCAGTATTTT.

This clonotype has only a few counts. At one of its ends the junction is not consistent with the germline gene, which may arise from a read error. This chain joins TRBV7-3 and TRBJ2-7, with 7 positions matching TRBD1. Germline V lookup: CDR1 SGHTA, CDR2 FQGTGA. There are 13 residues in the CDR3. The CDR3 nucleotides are TGCGCCAGCAGCCTATCCAGGGGGTACGAGCAGTACTTC. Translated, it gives CASSLSRGYEQYF.

CDR3 in amino acids: CSARAQLGETQYF. CDR3 in DNA: TGCAGTGCTAGGGCCCAACTAGGAGAGACCCAGTACTTC. The chain joins TRBV20-1 to TRBJ2-5, with D possibly matching TRBD2 (5 bases). The germline V gene has CDR1 DFQATT and CDR2 SNEGSKA (reference sequence). The V end lost 3 bases, the J end lost 4 bases, and 12 bases lay between the germline ends. The CDR3 covers 13 residues.

The CDR3 is CASSGEREPADTQYF. CDR3 DNA: TGTGCCAGCAGCGGGGAGCGGGAGCCCGCAGATACGCAGTATTTT. This chain links TRBV21-1 with TRBJ2-3; the table names TRBD2, a call not compared with the DNA. TRBV21-1 is annotated as a pseudogene. This CDR3 has 15 amino acids.

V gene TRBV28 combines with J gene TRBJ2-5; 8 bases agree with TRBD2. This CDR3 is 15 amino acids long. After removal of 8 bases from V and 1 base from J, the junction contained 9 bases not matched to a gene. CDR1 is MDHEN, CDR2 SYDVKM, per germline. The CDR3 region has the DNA TGTGCCAGCGCTCCCGGGGGGGAGGGCCAAGAGACCCAGTACTTC. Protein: CASAPGGEGQETQYF.

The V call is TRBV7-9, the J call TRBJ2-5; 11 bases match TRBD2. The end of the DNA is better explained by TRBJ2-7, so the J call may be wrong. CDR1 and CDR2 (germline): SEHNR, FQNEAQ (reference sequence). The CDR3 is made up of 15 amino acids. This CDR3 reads CASILTGLAGDEQYF. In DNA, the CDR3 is TGTGCCAGCATCCTAACCGGACTAGCGGGCGACGAGCAGTACTTC.

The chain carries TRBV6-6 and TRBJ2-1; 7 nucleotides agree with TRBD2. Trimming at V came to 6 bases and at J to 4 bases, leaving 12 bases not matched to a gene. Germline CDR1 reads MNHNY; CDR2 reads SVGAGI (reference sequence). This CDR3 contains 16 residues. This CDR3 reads CASSRLASGLYNEQFF. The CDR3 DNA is TGTGCCAGCAGCCGACTCGCTAGCGGACTTTACAATGAGCAGTTCTTC.

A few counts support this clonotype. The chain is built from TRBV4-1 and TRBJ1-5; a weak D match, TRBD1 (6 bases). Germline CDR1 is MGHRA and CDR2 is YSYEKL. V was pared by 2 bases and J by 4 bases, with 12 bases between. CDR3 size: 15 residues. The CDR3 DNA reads TGCGCCAGCAGCCAACACGGGACACAAAATCAGCCCCAGCATTTT. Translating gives CASSQHGTQNQPQHF.